This TCR beta chain stems from a study of T cell responses to AZD1222 COVID-19 vaccine. Study-wide results and limits: A reported finding is that nearly half of spike-specific TCRs target unmutated variant regions. In a largely white British group with more females than males, clonal diversity was possibly underestimated. Repertoires were collected only later (after the peak T cell response had occurred).

Points on this clone: Its specificity is not known.

Second doses at about 4 or about 12 weeks were pooled. V was trimmed by 0 bases and J by 3 bases, leaving 7 bases between them. The CDR3 contains 13 residues. CDR1 is SGHDT and CDR2 is YYEEEE in the germline V gene. Clones were sequenced by immunoSEQ multiplex PCR, and TCRdb holds only the in-frame ones, with some missing. This sample has about 56,000 clones, with 70% to 90% found just once. The TCR originated in an adult who received the AZD1222 COVID-19 vaccine. The rearrangement joins TRBV5-6 to TRBJ2-7; no clear D. Sequences were derived from peripheral blood, sampled 28 days after the second AZD1222 dose. The chain's CDR3 is CASSLEDGYEQYF. The DNA of the CDR3 is TGTGCCAGCAGCTTGGAGGACGGCTACGAGCAGTACTTC.